Here is one T cell receptor beta chain with its context. CDR3 length: 14 amino acids. From germline, CDR1 is SNHLY and CDR2 FYNNEI. V was cut by 6 bases and J by 4 bases, with 15 bases left in between. These data are taken from a study of blood T cell repertoires in COVID-19. As for the study in general: The study drew acute and convalescent COVID-19 samples from the United States, Italy and Spain. T cells, B-cell-depleted T cells, or PBMCs provided the cDNA or gDNA that served as material.

Original handling: Estimation of nucleated cell counts was performed using reference gene primer amplification. The assay was immunoSEQ multiplex PCR, and TCRdb's table has in-frame clones only and misses some. The V and J calls and the clone size are those of that table, but D and trimming were determined from the DNA. The table records 150,000 to 180,000 clones, around 80% of them present only once. The chain recombines TRBV2 with TRBJ1-1; D remains ambiguous. The sequence derives from a man between 60 and 75 years old with acute or convalescent COVID-19. Sequenced material: peripheral blood. CDR3 protein: CASRLQVGGTEAFF. The DNA of the CDR3 is TGTGCCAGCAGACTCCAGGTCGGAGGCACTGAAGCTTTCTTT. Drawing the rest from reference TRBV2 and TRBJ1-1, the complete variable domain is EPEVTQTPSHQVTQMGQEVILRCVPISNHLYFYWYRQILGQKVEFLVSFYNNEISEKSEIFDDQFSVERPDGSNFTLKIRSTKLEDSAMYFCASRLQVGGTEAFFGQGTRLTVV.